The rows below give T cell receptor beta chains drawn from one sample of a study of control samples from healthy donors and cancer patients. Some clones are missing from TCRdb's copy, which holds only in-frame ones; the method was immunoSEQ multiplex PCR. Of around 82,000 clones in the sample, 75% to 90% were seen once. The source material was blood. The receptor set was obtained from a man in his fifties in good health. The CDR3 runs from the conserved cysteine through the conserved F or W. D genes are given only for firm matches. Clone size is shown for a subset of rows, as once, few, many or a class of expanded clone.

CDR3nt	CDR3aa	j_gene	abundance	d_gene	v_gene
TGTGCCAGCAGCTCCCAGCGGGGGGGCACAGATACGCAGTATTTT	CASSSQRGGTDTQYF	TRBJ2-3	-	TRBD2	TRBV6-4
TGTGCCAGCAGTTTGGGGACAGATACGCAGTATTTT	CASSLGTDTQYF	TRBJ2-3	-	-	TRBV28
TGCGCCAGCAGCTCGGGACCCAACAATGAGCAGTTCTTC	CASSSGPNNEQFF	TRBJ2-1	-	-	TRBV5-1
TGTGCCAGCAGCGTAGCTACAGGGGGCCTCTATGGCTACACCTTC	CASSVATGGLYGYTF	TRBJ1-2	once	TRBD1	TRBV9
TGTGCCAGCAGCGGGCCGGGACAGGAAGAGACCCAGTACTTC	CASSGPGQEETQYF	TRBJ2-5	-	TRBD1	TRBV11-3
TGTGCCAGCAGCTTAAACAGGGGGTATAATTCACCCCTCCACTTT	CASSLNRGYNSPLHF	TRBJ1-6	-	TRBD1	TRBV13
TGTGCCAGCAGTGGACTAGCGGGACTTAGCACAGATACGCAGTATTTT	CASSGLAGLSTDTQYF	TRBJ2-3	-	TRBD2	TRBV6-2/TRBV6-3
TGTGCCATCACAAGGGGGGCCGGGGAGACCCAGTACTTC	CAITRGAGETQYF	TRBJ2-5	-	-	TRBV5-4
TGTGCCAGCAGCCCCGGGACTAGCGGGGGTCAAGAGACCCAGTACTTC	CASSPGTSGGQETQYF	TRBJ2-5	-	TRBD2	TRBV7-9
TGTGCCAGCAGCGTAGATCCTAGCGGGGGGGGTAGCACAGATACGCAGTATTTT	CASSVDPSGGGSTDTQYF	TRBJ2-3	-	TRBD2	TRBV9
TGTGCCATCAGTGAGTCGGGAACGGAGAATCAGCCCCAGCATTTT	CAISESGTENQPQHF	TRBJ1-5	-	-	TRBV10-3
TGTGCCAGTAGTCCCGGGACAGGGAACACCATATATTTT	CASSPGTGNTIYF	TRBJ1-3	-	TRBD1	TRBV19
TGTGCCAGCCGGCAGGGCGGCTATGGCTACACCTTC	CASRQGGYGYTF	TRBJ1-2	-	-	TRBV9
TGTGCCAGCAGTTTCCTTAGGGCAGCAGATACGCAGTATTTT	CASSFLRAADTQYF	TRBJ2-3	once	-	TRBV27
TGTGCCAGCTCACTCCGGGACAGGGGGCCTGCAACTAATGAAAAACTGTTTTTT	CASSLRDRGPATNEKLFF	TRBJ1-4	-	TRBD1	TRBV18
TGTGCCAGCAGCACTCCGGATCCTGGACTAGCGGGGGGGCCCTCAGATACGCAGTATTTT	CASSTPDPGLAGGPSDTQYF	TRBJ2-3	once	TRBD2	TRBV7-9
TGTGCCACCAGCAGAGACACAGATACGCAGTATTTT	CATSRDTDTQYF	TRBJ2-3	-	-	TRBV15
TGCGCCAGCAGCTTGGCAAGCTATGAGGCTGAAGCTTTCTTT	CASSLASYEAEAFF	TRBJ1-1	-	-	TRBV5-1
TGCAGCGTGGATTTAGGGTATGAAGCTTTCTTT	CSVDLGYEAFF	TRBJ1-1	-	-	TRBV29-1
TGTGCCAGCAGCCACGGGACAGCACTCTATGGCTACACCTTC	CASSHGTALYGYTF	TRBJ1-2	-	TRBD1	TRBV7-9
TGTGCCAGCAGTTACTCACCCGTATTAAATGGCTACACCTTC	CASSYSPVLNGYTF	TRBJ1-2	-	-	TRBV6-5
TGTGCCAGCAGCCCGGGGGGGCGAGGCGCCGGGGAGCTGTTTTTT	CASSPGGRGAGELFF	TRBJ2-2	-	TRBD2	TRBV11-3
TGTGCCAGCAGCCAAGACGGGACAGTGCCAAACATTCAGTACTTC	CASSQDGTVPNIQYF	TRBJ2-4	-	TRBD1	TRBV4-2
TGTGCCAGCAGCTTAGCAAGGGATAATTCACCCCTCCACTTT	CASSLARDNSPLHF	TRBJ1-6	-	-	TRBV7-2
TGCAGCGTGGGAATCCCGGGAAACTATGGCTACACCTTC	CSVGIPGNYGYTF	TRBJ1-2	-	-	TRBV29-1
TGTGCCAGCAGCGGGACGGGAATTGGAAATCAGCCCCAGCATTTT	CASSGTGIGNQPQHF	TRBJ1-5	-	-	TRBV2
TGTGCCAGCAGCTTAGGAGGGGGCAAGCCGTACCAAGAGACCCAGTACTTC	CASSLGGGKPYQETQYF	TRBJ2-5	-	TRBD1	TRBV11-3
TGCAGCGTCGCGGGGGACGGGGCCAAAAACATTCAGTACTTC	CSVAGDGAKNIQYF	TRBJ2-4	-	TRBD2	TRBV29-1
TGTGCCAGCAGCTTAGAGGGACTAGCGGGGGGGCCTATACGAGAGACCCAGTACTTC	CASSLEGLAGGPIRETQYF	TRBJ2-5	-	TRBD2	TRBV7-9
TGCGCCAGCAGCCAAGGAGGGTGGGAGCAGTACTTC	CASSQGGWEQYF	TRBJ2-7	-	-	TRBV4-1
TGTGCCACCAGCAGGAGGGTGACAGGGGATGGCTACACCTTC	CATSRRVTGDGYTF	TRBJ1-2	-	TRBD1	TRBV15
TGTGCCTGGAGTGTAGAGGGTTACGAGCAGTACTTC	CAWSVEGYEQYF	TRBJ2-7	-	-	TRBV30
TGTGCCACCTCTGAGACTAGCGGGGGGCGGTACGAGCAGTACTTC	CATSETSGGRYEQYF	TRBJ2-7	-	TRBD2	TRBV19
TGTGCCTGGGGGACAGTGGCAAATCAGCCCCAGCATTTT	CAWGTVANQPQHF	TRBJ1-5	-	TRBD1	TRBV30
TGTGCCAGCAGCTTAACTAGCGGGGGGACAGATACGCAGTATTTT	CASSLTSGGTDTQYF	TRBJ2-3	-	TRBD2	TRBV7-3
TGTGCCAGCAGCTCGGGACTAGGAGATACGCAGTATTTT	CASSSGLGDTQYF	TRBJ2-3	once	TRBD2	TRBV9
TGTGCCAGCAGCCCTAAGGACCTCACCGGGGAGCTGTTTTTT	CASSPKDLTGELFF	TRBJ2-2	-	-	TRBV7-8
TGTGCCAGCAGTCAAGGGACAGGGGGCACCGGGGAGCTGTTTTTT	CASSQGTGGTGELFF	TRBJ2-2	-	TRBD1	TRBV14
TGCGCCAGCAGCCAAGATAAGGCCTACTACTACGAGCAGTACTTC	CASSQDKAYYYEQYF	TRBJ2-7	-	-	TRBV4-1
TGTGCCATCAGCAGGGGAAATGAGCAGTTCTTC	CAISRGNEQFF	TRBJ2-1	-	-	TRBV10-3
TGTGCCAGCAGCCCCCGGGACAGGGAGTCCTATAATTCACCCCTCCACTTT	CASSPRDRESYNSPLHF	TRBJ1-6	-	TRBD1	TRBV7-6
TGTGCCAGCAGCTTCCCGGGCCCCACCTACAATGAGCAGTTCTTC	CASSFPGPTYNEQFF	TRBJ2-1	-	-	TRBV7-2
TGTGCCTGGTGTCCAGGGCGCTCTGGAAACACCATATATTTT	CAWCPGRSGNTIYF	TRBJ1-3	-	-	TRBV30